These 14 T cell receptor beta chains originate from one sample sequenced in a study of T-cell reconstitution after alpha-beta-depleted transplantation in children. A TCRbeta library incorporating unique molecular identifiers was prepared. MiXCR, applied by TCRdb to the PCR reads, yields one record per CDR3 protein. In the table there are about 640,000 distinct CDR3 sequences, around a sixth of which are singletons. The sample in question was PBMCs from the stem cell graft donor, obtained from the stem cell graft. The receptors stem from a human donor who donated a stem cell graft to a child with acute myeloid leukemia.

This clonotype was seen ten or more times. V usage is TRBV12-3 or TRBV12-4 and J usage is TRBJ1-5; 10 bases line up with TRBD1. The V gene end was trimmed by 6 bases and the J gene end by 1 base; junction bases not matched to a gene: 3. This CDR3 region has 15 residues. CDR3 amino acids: CASRGTGESNQPQHF. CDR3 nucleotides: TGTGCCAGCAGGGGGACAGGGGAGAGCAATCAGCCCCAGCATTTT.

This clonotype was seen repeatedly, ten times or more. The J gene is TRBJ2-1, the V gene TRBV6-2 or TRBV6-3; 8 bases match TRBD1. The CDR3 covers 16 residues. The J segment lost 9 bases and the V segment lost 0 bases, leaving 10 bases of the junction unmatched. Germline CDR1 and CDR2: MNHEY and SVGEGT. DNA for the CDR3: TGTGCCAGCAGTTACTCGAGAGGACAGGGATTGAGTGAGCAGTTCTTC. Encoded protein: CASSYSRGQGLSEQFF.

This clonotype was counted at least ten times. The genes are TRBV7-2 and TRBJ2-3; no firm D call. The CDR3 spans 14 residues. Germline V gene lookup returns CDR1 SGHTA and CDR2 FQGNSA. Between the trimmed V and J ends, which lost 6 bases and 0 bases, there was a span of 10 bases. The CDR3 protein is CASSSGVSTDTQYF. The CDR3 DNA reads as TGTGCCAGCAGTAGTGGGGTCAGCACAGATACGCAGTATTTT.

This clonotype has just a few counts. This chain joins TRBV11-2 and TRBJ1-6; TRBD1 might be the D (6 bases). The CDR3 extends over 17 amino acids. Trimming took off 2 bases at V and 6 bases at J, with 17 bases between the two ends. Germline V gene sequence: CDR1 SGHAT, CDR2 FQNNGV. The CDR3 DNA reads TGTGCCAGCAGCTTAAGCCTCTACAGGGTGATTAATTCACCCCTCCACTTT. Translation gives CASSLSLYRVINSPLHF.

CDR3 nucleotide sequence: TGCAGCGTTGTTGGTATGAACACTGAAGCTTTCTTT. Amino acid sequence: CSVVGMNTEAFF. The chain recombines TRBV29-1 with TRBJ1-1, with D hard to call. Trimming left V 4 bases short and J 0 bases short, with 6 bases between. This CDR3 contains 12 residues. The germline V gene has CDR1 SQVTM and CDR2 ANQGSEA.

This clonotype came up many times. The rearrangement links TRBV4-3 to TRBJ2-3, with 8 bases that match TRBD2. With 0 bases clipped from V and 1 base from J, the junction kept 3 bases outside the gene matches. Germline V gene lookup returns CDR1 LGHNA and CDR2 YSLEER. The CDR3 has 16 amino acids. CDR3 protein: CASSQDRRGGTDTQYF. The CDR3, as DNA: TGCGCCAGCAGCCAAGATAGGCGGGGGGGCACAGATACGCAGTATTTT.

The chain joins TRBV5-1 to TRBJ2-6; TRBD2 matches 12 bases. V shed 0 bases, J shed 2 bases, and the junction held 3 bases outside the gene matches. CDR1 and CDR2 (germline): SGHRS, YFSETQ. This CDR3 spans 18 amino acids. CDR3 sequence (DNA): TGCGCCAGCAGCTTGGGACTAGCGGGAGATACTGGGGCCAACGTCCTGACTTTC. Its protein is CASSLGLAGDTGANVLTF.

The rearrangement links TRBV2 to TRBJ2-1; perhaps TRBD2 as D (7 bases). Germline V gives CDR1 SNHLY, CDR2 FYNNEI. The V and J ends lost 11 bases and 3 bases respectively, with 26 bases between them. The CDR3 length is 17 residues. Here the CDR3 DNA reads TGTGCCCTCTGCCAAGGGGGAGGGGGACGGAACTACAATGAGCAGTTCTTC. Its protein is CALCQGGGGRNYNEQFF.

CDR3 loop: CASSSGIATGTNQPQHF. The CDR3 region has the DNA TGTGCCAGCAGCTCCGGAATCGCAACAGGGACGAATCAGCCCCAGCATTTT. V usage is TRBV7-9 and J usage is TRBJ1-5; TRBD1 might be the D (6 bases). The CDR3 consists of 17 residues. CDR1 is SEHNR, CDR2 FQNEAQ, per germline (reference sequence). V lost 4 bases, J lost 4 bases, and 20 bases lay in between.

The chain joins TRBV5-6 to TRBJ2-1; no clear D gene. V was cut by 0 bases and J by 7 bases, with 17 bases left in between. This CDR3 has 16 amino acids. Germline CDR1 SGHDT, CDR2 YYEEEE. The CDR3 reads CASSLGVRQAQNEQFF. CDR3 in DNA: TGTGCCAGCAGCTTGGGGGTGCGGCAGGCTCAGAATGAGCAGTTCTTC. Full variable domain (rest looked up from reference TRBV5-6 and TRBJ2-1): DAGVTQSPTHLIKTRGQQVTLRCSPKSGHDTVSWYQQALGQGPQFIFQYYEEEERQRGNFPDRFSGHQFPNYSSELNVNALLLGDSALYLCASSLGVRQAQNEQFFGPGTRLTVL.

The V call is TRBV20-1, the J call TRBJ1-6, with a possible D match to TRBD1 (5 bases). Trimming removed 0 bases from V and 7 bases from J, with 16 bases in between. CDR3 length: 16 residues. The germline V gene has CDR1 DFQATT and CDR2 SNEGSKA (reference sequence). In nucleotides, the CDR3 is TGCAGTGCTAGAGAAGATGTTCGGGGGACCAATTCACCCCTCCACTTT. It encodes CSAREDVRGTNSPLHF.

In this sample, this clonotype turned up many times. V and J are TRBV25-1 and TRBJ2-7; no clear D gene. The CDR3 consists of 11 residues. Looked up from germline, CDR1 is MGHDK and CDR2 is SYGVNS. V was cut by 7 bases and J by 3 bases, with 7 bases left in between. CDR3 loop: CASTLNYEQYF. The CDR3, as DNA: TGTGCCAGCACCCTCAACTACGAGCAGTACTTC.

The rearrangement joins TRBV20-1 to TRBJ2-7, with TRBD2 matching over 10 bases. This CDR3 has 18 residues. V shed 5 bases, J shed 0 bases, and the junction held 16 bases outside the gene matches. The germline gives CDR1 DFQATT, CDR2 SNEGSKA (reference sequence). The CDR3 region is CSALPGTSEIGSSYEQYV. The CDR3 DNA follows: TGCAGTGCTTTACCCGGGACTAGCGAGATAGGAAGCTCCTACGAGCAGTACGTC.

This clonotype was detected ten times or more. In DNA, the CDR3 is TGCAGTGCTTTGCTCCGGACAGGGCGATACGAGCAGTACTTC. It codes for CSALLRTGRYEQYF. This sequence joins TRBV20-1 and TRBJ2-7, with 8 bases identical to TRBD1. Unmatched junction bases numbered 10, after V lost 5 bases and J lost 4 bases. Germline V gene data show CDR1 as DFQATT and CDR2 as SNEGSKA (reference sequence). The CDR3 totals 14 residues.